Below are 2 T cell receptor beta chains sequenced from a single sample in a study of long-term antiretroviral therapy in people with HIV. Running of the v3.0 immunoSEQ assay took place at survey level. Generated by immunoSEQ multiplex PCR, the TCRdb table keeps only in-frame clones and is missing some. Of roughly 42,000 clones listed, approximately 85% are singletons. Specimen: unsorted PBMCs, collected 3.1 years after starting antiretroviral therapy. The origin of the receptors is a woman aged 50 to 65 with HIV.

This clone occurred a few times. The chain is built from TRBV19 and TRBJ1-1; D remains ambiguous. V lost 4 bases and J 13 bases, leaving 10 bases between the germline ends. CDR1 and CDR2 (germline): LNHDA, SQIVND (reference sequence). The CDR3 runs to 10 residues. As DNA, the CDR3 is TGTGCCAGTAGTAGAGGAGCCTTTTTCTTT. Residues: CASSRGAFFF.

The rearrangement links TRBV7-8 to TRBJ1-2; 8 positions match TRBD1. The CDR3 sequence is 12 residues long. Trimming removed 5 bases from V and 5 bases from J; junction bases left unmatched: 1. The germline V gene has CDR1 SGHVS and CDR2 FQNEAQ. The CDR3 region is CASSRQGYGYTF. The CDR3 region has the DNA TGTGCCAGCAGCAGACAGGGGTATGGCTACACCTTC.